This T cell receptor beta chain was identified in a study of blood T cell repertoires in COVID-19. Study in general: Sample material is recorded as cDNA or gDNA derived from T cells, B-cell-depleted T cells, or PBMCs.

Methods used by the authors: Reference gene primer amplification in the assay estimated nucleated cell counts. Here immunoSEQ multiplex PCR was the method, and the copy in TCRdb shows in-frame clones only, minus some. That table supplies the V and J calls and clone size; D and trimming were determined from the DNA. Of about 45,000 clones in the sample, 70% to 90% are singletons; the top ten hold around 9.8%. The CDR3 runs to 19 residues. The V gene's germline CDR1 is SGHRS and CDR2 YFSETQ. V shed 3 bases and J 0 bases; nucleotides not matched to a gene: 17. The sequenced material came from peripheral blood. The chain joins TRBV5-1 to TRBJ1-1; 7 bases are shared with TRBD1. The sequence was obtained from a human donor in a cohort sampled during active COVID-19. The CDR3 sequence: CASSSLSRDSITMNTEAFF. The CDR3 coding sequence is TGCGCCAGCAGCTCGCTATCTCGGGACAGCATCACCATGAACACTGAAGCTTTCTTT. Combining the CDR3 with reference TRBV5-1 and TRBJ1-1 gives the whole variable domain KAGVTQTPRYLIKTRGQQVTLSCSPISGHRSVSWYQQTPGQGLQFLFEYFSETQRNKGNFPGRFSGRQFSNSRSEMNVSTLELGDSALYLCASSSLSRDSITMNTEAFFGQGTRLTVV.